Following are 24 T cell receptor beta chains from one sample sequenced in a study of T cell responses to AZD1222 COVID-19 vaccine (dated by TCRdb to 2020 to 2022). The method was the immunoSEQ multiplex PCR assay. The clones in this table, taken by TCRdb from immuneACCESS, are in-frame only. Not every clone is retained; where verified, under half of the shortfall comes from an unresolved V gene, and the cause of the rest is unknown. The sample table holds about 130,000 clones, of which 93% were seen once. The ten largest clones represent more than 0.7% of the sample. The time point label, as the study defines it: baseline before first vaccination. The specimen comprised peripheral blood, sampled on day 0 of AZD1222 vaccination. Source of these receptors: an adult in good health.

The rearrangement joins TRBV5-1 to TRBJ2-7; 9 bases match TRBD1. Trimming took 0 bases from V and 7 from J; bases not matched to a gene: 5. The length of the CDR3 is 14 residues. Per the germline V gene, CDR1 is SGHRS and CDR2 is YFSETQ. CDR3 in amino acids: CASSLEGQGREQYF. As DNA, the CDR3 is TGCGCCAGCAGCTTGGAAGGACAGGGGAGGGAGCAGTACTTC.

This chain uses TRBV18 with TRBJ2-7, with 13 bases fitting TRBD2. CDR1 and CDR2 from the germline V gene are KGHSH and LQKENI. The CDR3 is made up of 15 amino acids. The V segment lost 3 bases and the J segment 6 bases; nucleotides outside the gene matches: 5. CDR3 sequence (DNA): TGTGCCAGCTCACCCACTAGCGGGGGGGCGCGCGAGCAGTACTTC. Protein product: CASSPTSGGAREQYF.

V is TRBV9 and J is TRBJ2-5; D ambiguous. CDR1 is SGDLS, CDR2 YYNGEE, per germline. The CDR3 contains 15 residues. The V end was cut by 3 bases, the J end by 5 bases, with 17 bases between. The CDR3 loop reads CASSAREGTSETQYF. DNA for the CDR3: TGTGCCAGCAGCGCCAGAGAAGGTACTTCGGAGACCCAGTACTTC.

The chain has TRBV2 and TRBJ1-5; D unresolved. In germline, CDR1 is SNHLY, CDR2 FYNNEI. CDR3 length equals 14 residues. V lost 7 bases and J 4 bases, leaving 14 bases between the germline ends. The CDR3 loop reads CASNSVRGNQPQHF. For the CDR3, the DNA is TGTGCCAGCAATTCCGTCAGAGGGAATCAGCCCCAGCATTTT.

The J gene is TRBJ2-2, the V gene TRBV5-4; D is unresolved. The germline V and J ends were trimmed by 1 base and 1 base, with 5 bases remaining between them. The CDR3 has 14 residues. Germline V gene sequence: CDR1 SGHNT, CDR2 YYREEE (reference sequence). The CDR3 DNA reads TGTGCCAGCAGCTTGTGGGTGAACACCGGGGAGCTGTTTTTT. Its translation is CASSLWVNTGELFF.

The genes are TRBV30 and TRBJ1-2; D is ambiguous. CDR1 and CDR2 (germline): GTSNPN, SVGIG (reference sequence). Trimming took off 0 bases at V and 4 bases at J, with 9 bases between the two ends. The CDR3 contains 13 residues. The DNA of the CDR3 is TGTGCCTGGAGTGTAGCGGGTTCCTATGGCTACACCTTC. This sequence encodes CAWSVAGSYGYTF.

The table lists this clone with a count of one. The chain combines TRBV19 with TRBJ1-2; 7 bases are a match to TRBD1. In germline, CDR1 is LNHDA, CDR2 SQIVND (reference sequence). The CDR3 has 12 amino acids. J lost 8 bases, V lost 6 bases, and 6 bases had no gene match. CDR3 in amino acids: CASSRDSFGYTF. The DNA for the CDR3 is TGTGCCAGTAGCCGGGACAGTTTCGGCTACACCTTC.

A single count supports this clone. The chain carries TRBV5-4 and TRBJ1-1; D unclear. Trimming took 0 bases from V and 4 from J, leaving 4 bases between them. This CDR3 has 12 amino acids. Germline values: CDR1 SGHNT, CDR2 YYREEE (reference sequence). This chain's CDR3 is CASSLDATEAFF. The DNA for the CDR3 is TGTGCCAGCAGCTTGGATGCCACTGAAGCTTTCTTT.

There are a few counts of this clone. This chain joins TRBV2 and TRBJ1-1; D is uncertain. Trimming removed 0 bases at V and 11 bases at J, with 7 bases between. Germline CDR1 SNHLY, CDR2 FYNNEI. The CDR3 extends over 11 amino acids. CDR3: CASSEAIGAFF. CDR3 nucleotides: TGTGCCAGCAGTGAAGCGATAGGGGCTTTCTTT.

The rearrangement joins TRBV5-6 to TRBJ1-2; possibly TRBD1 for D (6 bases). There are 16 residues in the CDR3. Germline loops: CDR1 SGHDT, CDR2 YYEEEE. Between the trimmed V and J ends, which lost 0 bases and 2 bases, there was a span of 14 bases. The CDR3 loop reads CASSLVGQGTNYGYTF. The CDR3 coding sequence is TGTGCCAGCAGCTTGGTGGGACAAGGTACGAACTATGGCTACACCTTC.

V gene TRBV6-4 combines with J gene TRBJ2-2; tentatively, D is TRBD2 (6 bases). The CDR3 is made up of 15 amino acids. Germline CDR1 reads MRHNA; CDR2 reads SNTAGT. V was clipped by 0 bases and J by 3 bases, with 8 bases between them. The CDR3 loop is CASSDSGGDTGELFF. CDR3 DNA: TGTGCCAGCAGTGACTCAGGCGGGGACACCGGGGAGCTGTTTTTT.

This chain uses TRBV6-1 with TRBJ1-3; tentatively, D is TRBD1 (6 bases). V was pared by 2 bases and J by 2 bases, with 13 bases between. Germline V gene data show CDR1 as MNHNS and CDR2 as SASEGT. This CDR3 spans 16 amino acids. CDR3: CASSEIMGDTGNTIYF. The CDR3 nucleotides are TGTGCCAGCAGTGAAATAATGGGGGACACTGGAAACACCATATATTTT.

The genes are TRBV7-9 and TRBJ1-2, with a weak D call TRBD1 (5 bases). This CDR3 is 16 amino acids long. With 4 bases removed from V and 4 bases from J, the gap between germline ends came to 19 bases. The germline V gene has CDR1 SEHNR and CDR2 FQNEAQ (reference sequence). In DNA, the CDR3 is TGTGCCAGCAGCTCAAACTCCCGGGGCAGGGCCTATGGCTACACCTTC. This sequence encodes CASSSNSRGRAYGYTF.

This clone is a singleton in its sample. J is TRBJ1-5 and V is TRBV2; D gene uncertain. Germline CDR1 reads SNHLY; CDR2 reads FYNNEI. The CDR3 spans 15 residues. Trimming removed 0 bases at V and 0 bases at J, with 6 bases between. The chain's CDR3 is CASSEASHSNQPQHF. The CDR3, as DNA: TGTGCCAGCAGTGAAGCGTCGCATAGCAATCAGCCCCAGCATTTT.

J is TRBJ2-3 and V is TRBV3-1 (or the pseudogene TRBV3-2), with 16 bases fitting TRBD2. V dropped 3 bases and J dropped 3; count of bases not matched to a gene: 15. This CDR3 comprises 21 residues. Germline lookup yields CDR1 LGHDT and CDR2 YNNKEL (reference sequence). Here the CDR3 DNA reads TGTGCCAGCAGCCAGGATCTGCCGGGACTAGCGGGGGGGCGTCTGACAGATACGCAGTATTTT. It translates to CASSQDLPGLAGGRLTDTQYF.

The CDR3 nucleotides read TGTGCCAGTAGTCGGGGGGAGGCCTACAATGAGCAGTTCTTC. Translating it yields CASSRGEAYNEQFF. The chain recombines TRBV19 with TRBJ2-1, with 7 bases identical to TRBD2. Looked up from germline, CDR1 is LNHDA and CDR2 is SQIVND (reference sequence). The CDR3 consists of 14 residues. The junction had 3 bases not matched to a gene; V was cut back by 5 bases and J by 2 bases.

The chain employs TRBV5-8 and TRBJ2-5; tentative D call: TRBD2 (6 bases). Germline-derived CDR1 and CDR2 are SGHTS and YDEGEE. This CDR3 is 14 amino acids long. Between the trimmed V and J ends, which lost 0 bases and 5 bases, there was a span of 11 bases. The CDR3, as DNA: TGTGCCAGCAGCTTGGAGGCGGGGAGCGAGACCCAGTACTTC. Its translation is CASSLEAGSETQYF.

The chain joins TRBV29-1 to TRBJ1-2; D is unresolved. Trimming removed 4 bases from V and 7 bases from J, with 10 bases in between. The CDR3 covers 11 residues. Germline V gene data show CDR1 as SQVTM and CDR2 as ANQGSEA. The CDR3, as DNA: TGCAGCGTTGGTGTGATGTCTGGCTACACCTTC. Protein product: CSVGVMSGYTF.

This clone is a singleton in its sample. The rearrangement links TRBV6-2 or TRBV6-3 to TRBJ2-7; TRBD1 aligns across 9 bases. The CDR3 length is 15 residues. V lost 5 bases, J lost 5 bases, and 10 bases stayed unmatched. Germline CDR1 and CDR2: MNHEY and SVGEGT. The CDR3, as DNA: TGTGCCAGCAGTGATTCCGGGACAGGGAAACACGAGCAGTACTTC. Protein product: CASSDSGTGKHEQYF.

In its sample, this clone was seen once. The chain links TRBV5-1 to TRBJ1-3; D remains ambiguous. Germline values: CDR1 SGHRS, CDR2 YFSETQ. This CDR3 is built from 14 residues. The V end lost 0 bases, the J end lost 2 bases, and 6 bases lay between the germline ends. DNA of the CDR3: TGCGCCAGCAGCTTGGTTGGTGCTGGAAACACCATATATTTT. Residues: CASSLVGAGNTIYF.

This chain joins TRBV7-8 and TRBJ1-1; the D gene is possibly TRBD1 (6 bases). Between the trimmed V and J ends, which lost 6 bases and 7 bases, there was a span of 21 bases. Germline CDR1 reads SGHVS; CDR2 reads FQNEAQ. The CDR3 length is 15 residues. CDR3 sequence: CASSFGPQGCSEAFF. For the CDR3, the DNA is TGTGCCAGCAGTTTTGGCCCACAGGGCTGCAGTGAAGCTTTCTTT.

The rearrangement links TRBV2 to TRBJ1-4; a possible D gene is TRBD1 (6 bases). Germline values: CDR1 SNHLY, CDR2 FYNNEI. Trimming removed 7 bases from V and 7 bases from J, with 16 bases in between. The CDR3 has 14 residues. The CDR3 DNA follows: TGTGCCAGCAAGGATGGGCAGGGGAGTGAAAAACTGTTTTTT. Amino acid sequence: CASKDGQGSEKLFF.

This chain links TRBV6-5 with TRBJ1-6; possibly TRBD1 for D (5 bases). The CDR3 is 13 residues long. The V and J ends lost 8 bases and 7 bases respectively, with 12 bases between them. The V gene's germline CDR1 is MNHEY and CDR2 SVGAGI. CDR3 sequence: CASSGTENSPLHF. The CDR3, as DNA: TGTGCCAGCTCCGGGACCGAAAATTCACCCCTCCACTTT.

This clone was detected a few times. The rearrangement uses TRBV18 and TRBJ2-7, with 12 bases that match TRBD1. Losses at the gene ends were 3 bases for V and 5 bases for J; bases not matched to a gene: 2. This CDR3 has 14 amino acids. Germline V lookup: CDR1 KGHSH, CDR2 LQKENI. The CDR3 reads CASSPRDRGHEQYF. The CDR3 DNA reads TGTGCCAGCTCACCGAGGGACAGGGGGCACGAGCAGTACTTC.